The subject of this entry is one TCR beta chain. Its antigen is still unknown. Within the sample, other DNA sequences also encode this same CDR3. Specified treatment: around 19 received Ad26.COV2.S at low or high dose, single or two shots; several received placebo; per-sample allocation not given. Sampling was performed 63 days after the first vaccine or placebo injection. Ad26.COV2.S expressed prefusion-stabilized spike from the original Wuhan strain. In germline, CDR1 is LNHDA, CDR2 SQIVND (reference sequence). The CDR3 has 14 amino acids. With 5 bases removed from V and 2 bases from J, the gap between germline ends came to 12 bases. This sample was taken from a study of Ad26.COV2.S vaccination and SARS-CoV-2 variants. Study overall: Donor was one of the participants in the Ad26.COV2.S arm of the COV1001 trial. Dosing was one shot or two shots 56 days apart. The study, taken as a whole, reports: Ad26.COV2.S recipients had broader spike-specific TCRs (P = 0.0014).

Some clones are missing from TCRdb's copy, which holds only in-frame ones; the method was immunoSEQ multiplex PCR. The sample lists about 320,000 clones; over 80% were seen once. The receptor was isolated from a person between 18 and 65 years old who received the Ad26.COV2.S COVID-19 vaccine or a placebo. The sequencing used peripheral blood, collected in a trial of Ad26.COV2.S vaccine versus placebo. The chain links TRBV19 to TRBJ1-1, with D perhaps matching TRBD1 (5 bases). Here the CDR3 reads CASSVGTGNTEAFF. In nucleotides, the CDR3 is TGTGCCAGTAGTGTCGGGACGGGCAACACTGAAGCTTTCTTT.